This T cell receptor beta chain stems from a study of blood T cell repertoires in COVID-19. About the research overall: PBMCs, B-cell-depleted T cells, or T cells provided the cDNA or gDNA that made up the material.

The V and J ends lost 4 bases and 4 bases, in that order; junction bases with no gene match: 4. The V gene's germline CDR1 is LGHDT and CDR2 YNNKEL (reference sequence). This CDR3 is 14 amino acids long. The method was immunoSEQ multiplex PCR; TCRdb's version includes in-frame clones alone and lacks a portion of them. This sample has about 88,000 clones, with 70% to 90% found just once. The chain links TRBV3-1 (or the pseudogene TRBV3-2) to TRBJ1-2; TRBD1 agrees at 9 bases. The clonotype comes from a human donor in a cohort sampled during active COVID-19. Sequenced input: peripheral blood. The CDR3 region is CASSRDRAAYGYTF. As DNA, the CDR3 is TGTGCCAGCAGCCGGGACAGGGCGGCCTATGGCTACACCTTC.